These T cell receptor beta chains were read from a single sample in a study of shared clonotypes between healthy human individuals. The data were produced by immunoSEQ multiplex PCR, yet TCRdb's version contains in-frame clones alone and is incomplete. This repertoire shows fewer than 650,000 clones, 76% found once; its top ten account for under 15%. What was sequenced was PBMCs. Receptors originate from a woman between 40 and 55 years old in good health. Some clones in this sample may be carry-over from other donors' samples. CDR3s include the opening cysteine and the closing phenylalanine or tryptophan. Fields, in order: D gene, V gene, clone size, J gene, CDR3 DNA, CDR3 protein. A D gene is named only where the DNA matches it firmly. Some rows have no size entry. The others give once, few or many, or a class for an expanded clone.

D: -; V: TRBV19; size: -; J: TRBJ2-5; DNA: TGTGCCAGTAGTGCCCTCTACACTAGGGAAGAGACCCAGTACTTC; CDR3: CASSALYTREETQYF
D: -; V: TRBV11-1; size: -; J: TRBJ2-6; DNA: TGTGCCAGCAGCCGAAGTAGCTCTGGGGCCAACGTCCTGACTTTC; CDR3: CASSRSSSGANVLTF
D: TRBD1; V: TRBV18; size: -; J: TRBJ2-7; DNA: TGTGCCAGCTCACCCGGGACAGGCGCCTACGAGCAGTACTTC; CDR3: CASSPGTGAYEQYF
D: -; V: TRBV6-5; size: -; J: TRBJ2-7; DNA: TGTGCCAGCAGCCAGGCCGGAGGGTTCTCCTACGAGCAGTACTTC; CDR3: CASSQAGGFSYEQYF
D: TRBD2; V: TRBV4-1; size: few; J: TRBJ2-1; DNA: TGCGCCAGCAGCCGACCAACTAGCGGGGACAACAATGAGCAGTTCTTC; CDR3: CASSRPTSGDNNEQFF
D: -; V: TRBV5-1; size: -; J: TRBJ2-5; DNA: TGCGCCAGCAGCTTAGCAGGGAAGGAGACCCAGTACTTC; CDR3: CASSLAGKETQYF
D: TRBD2; V: TRBV23-1; size: -; J: TRBJ2-7; DNA: TGCGCCAGCAGTCACGTTATAGGACGGGGGGTTACATACGAGCAGTACTTC; CDR3: CASSHVIGRGVTYEQYF
D: TRBD2; V: TRBV11-2; size: few; J: TRBJ2-2; DNA: TGTGCCAGCAGCTTAGATCGGGCTAGCGGTGGCGGGGAGCTGTTTTTT; CDR3: CASSLDRASGGGELFF
D: -; V: TRBV6-1; size: -; J: TRBJ2-2; DNA: TGTGCCAGCACCGGGGGCAGGACAAACACCGGGGAGCTGTTTTTT; CDR3: CASTGGRTNTGELFF
D: TRBD1; V: TRBV5-1; size: many; J: TRBJ2-5; DNA: TGCGCCAGCAGCTCCTCGGACAGGGGAGGGGAGACCCAGTACTTC; CDR3: CASSSSDRGGETQYF
D: -; V: TRBV30; size: -; J: TRBJ2-7; DNA: TGTGCCTGGAGCCCATTATCGGACCTCTACGAGCAGTACTTC; CDR3: CAWSPLSDLYEQYF
D: -; V: TRBV29-1; size: -; J: TRBJ2-1; DNA: TGCAGCGTTACGCAGGACGCCTACAATGAGCAGTTCTTC; CDR3: CSVTQDAYNEQFF
D: -; V: TRBV5-1; size: -; J: TRBJ2-3; DNA: TGCGCCAGCAGCTTGGACCCGCTAGGGGCCACAGATACGCAGTATTTT; CDR3: CASSLDPLGATDTQYF
D: -; V: TRBV12-2; size: -; J: TRBJ1-1; DNA: TGTGCAAGTCGCTTAGTTGGCAGAATGAACACTGAAGCTTTCTTT; CDR3: CASRLVGRMNTEAFF
D: -; V: TRBV5-4; size: -; J: TRBJ1-6; DNA: TGTGCCAGCAGCGGCGGGGGCCGCTATAATTCACCCCTCCACTTT; CDR3: CASSGGGRYNSPLHF
D: -; V: TRBV10-2; size: many; J: TRBJ2-3; DNA: TGCGCCAGCAGTGAGTCGGATACGCAGTATTTT; CDR3: CASSESDTQYF
D: -; V: TRBV28; size: -; J: TRBJ2-1; DNA: TGTGCCAGCAGCCACGACTACGAGCAGTTCTTC; CDR3: CASSHDYEQFF
D: -; V: TRBV5-4; size: -; J: TRBJ2-7; DNA: TGTGCCAGCAGCTTGGCTACCTACGAGCAGTACTTC; CDR3: CASSLATYEQYF
D: -; V: TRBV7-9; size: -; J: TRBJ1-2; DNA: TGTGCCAGCAGCCCCAGCTACAGTCTGGCCGGACCCTCTGGCTACACCTTC; CDR3: CASSPSYSLAGPSGYTF
D: -; V: TRBV13; size: -; J: TRBJ2-5; DNA: TGTGCCAGCAGCCTCGGTGCCAGGGAAGAGACCCAGTACTTC; CDR3: CASSLGAREETQYF
D: -; V: TRBV19; size: -; J: TRBJ2-7; DNA: TGTGCCAGTAGTTTCCGCGGCGAGTACGAGCAGTACTTC; CDR3: CASSFRGEYEQYF
D: -; V: TRBV5-1; size: -; J: TRBJ2-3; DNA: TGCGCCAGCAGCTGGGATTCGAACACAGATACGCAGTATTTT; CDR3: CASSWDSNTDTQYF
D: TRBD1; V: TRBV5-1; size: -; J: TRBJ1-4; DNA: TGCGCCAGCAGCGAACCCGACAGGGAGGGAGAAAAACTGTTTTTT; CDR3: CASSEPDREGEKLFF
D: -; V: TRBV5-5; size: -; J: TRBJ1-1; DNA: TGTGCCAGCAGCTTGCCGGGGTACACTGAAGCTTTCTTT; CDR3: CASSLPGYTEAFF
D: -; V: TRBV5-1; size: -; J: TRBJ2-6; DNA: TGCGCCAGCAGCTTGGACACTGGGGCCAACGTCCTGACTTTC; CDR3: CASSLDTGANVLTF
D: -; V: TRBV7-2; size: -; J: TRBJ2-7; DNA: TGTGCCAGCAGCTTAGGTCGAGGGACCTTAACCTACGAGCAGTACTTC; CDR3: CASSLGRGTLTYEQYF
D: -; V: TRBV19; size: -; J: TRBJ2-6; DNA: TGTGCCAGTAGTATCCGGGGCTCTGGGGCCAACGTCCTGACTTTC; CDR3: CASSIRGSGANVLTF
D: TRBD1; V: TRBV10-3; size: -; J: TRBJ2-7; DNA: TGTGCCATCAGTGGGGGACAGGGGATGTACGAGCAGTACTTC; CDR3: CAISGGQGMYEQYF
D: -; V: TRBV9; size: -; J: TRBJ2-3; DNA: TGTGCCAGCAGCCCAGAAGGGGCGCGGGGAGATACGCAGTATTTT; CDR3: CASSPEGARGDTQYF
D: TRBD2; V: TRBV7-7; size: -; J: TRBJ2-5; DNA: TGTGCTAGCAGCACACGACTAGCGGGAGAGACCCAGTACTTC; CDR3: CASSTRLAGETQYF
D: -; V: TRBV7-2; size: -; J: TRBJ1-1; DNA: TGTGCCAGCAGCTTAGCGAGGGGTAACACTGAAGCTTTCTTT; CDR3: CASSLARGNTEAFF
D: -; V: TRBV27; size: -; J: TRBJ2-7; DNA: TGTGCCAGCAGTTTGTCGGGGTTAAGCGAGCAGTACTTC; CDR3: CASSLSGLSEQYF
D: -; V: TRBV15; size: -; J: TRBJ2-7; DNA: TGTGCCACGTCCCCCGACGCATCCTACGAGCAGTACTTC; CDR3: CATSPDASYEQYF
D: TRBD2; V: TRBV7-2; size: -; J: TRBJ2-5; DNA: TGTGCCAGCAGCCTGGGACTAGCCCTCCAAGAGACCCAGTACTTC; CDR3: CASSLGLALQETQYF
D: -; V: TRBV7-2; size: once; J: TRBJ2-7; DNA: TGTGCCAGCAGCTTAGCTCCGGCAATCTCCTACGAGCAGTACTTC; CDR3: CASSLAPAISYEQYF
D: -; V: TRBV30; size: -; J: TRBJ2-5; DNA: TGTGCCTGGAGTGTACGAGGGAAACAAGAGACCCAGTACTTC; CDR3: CAWSVRGKQETQYF
D: TRBD1; V: TRBV6-1; size: -; J: TRBJ2-1; DNA: TGTGCCAGCACCGGGAACAGGGGGATAACCAATGAGCAGTTCTTC; CDR3: CASTGNRGITNEQFF
D: -; V: TRBV5-5; size: -; J: TRBJ2-4; DNA: TGTGCCAGCAGCGTTCCCTTAAAGGCACAAAACATTCAGTACTTC; CDR3: CASSVPLKAQNIQYF
D: TRBD2; V: TRBV28; size: few; J: TRBJ2-7; DNA: TGTGCCAGTACTAGCGGGGTTTACGAGCAGTACTTC; CDR3: CASTSGVYEQYF
D: -; V: TRBV7-6; size: once; J: TRBJ2-5; DNA: TGTGCCAGCTCTCGATGGGAGACCCAGTACTTC; CDR3: CASSRWETQYF
D: -; V: TRBV6-1; size: -; J: TRBJ2-1; DNA: TGTGCCAGCAGTGTCAGGGGTGTTAAGGAGCAGTTCTTC; CDR3: CASSVRGVKEQFF
D: TRBD1; V: TRBV10-3; size: -; J: TRBJ1-1; DNA: TGTGCCATCAGTAGGACAGGGAGTAACACTGAAGCTTTCTTT; CDR3: CAISRTGSNTEAFF
D: -; V: TRBV5-6; size: -; J: TRBJ1-2; DNA: TGTGCCAGCAGCCCACCAGGACAGTACTATGGCTACACCTTC; CDR3: CASSPPGQYYGYTF
D: -; V: TRBV4-1; size: -; J: TRBJ1-4; DNA: TGCGCCAGCAGCCAAGGAGTAGACAGGCAGAATGAAAAACTGTTTTTT; CDR3: CASSQGVDRQNEKLFF
D: TRBD2; V: TRBV5-1; size: -; J: TRBJ2-7; DNA: TGCGCCAGCAGCCCCCGGACTAGCGGGTACTACGAGCAGTACTTC; CDR3: CASSPRTSGYYEQYF
D: -; V: TRBV6-1; size: -; J: TRBJ1-1; DNA: TGTGCCAGCAGAGCGGCCTGGAGGCGCACTGAAGCTTTCTTT; CDR3: CASRAAWRRTEAFF
D: -; V: TRBV19; size: -; J: TRBJ1-4; DNA: TGTGCCAGTAGCTCGATGGCAACTAATGAAAAACTGTTTTTT; CDR3: CASSSMATNEKLFF
D: TRBD2; V: TRBV18; size: -; J: TRBJ2-3; DNA: TGTGCCAGCTCACCATATACCGAACTAGCGGGAGAGGATACGCAGTATTTT; CDR3: CASSPYTELAGEDTQYF
D: TRBD2; V: TRBV5-1; size: -; J: TRBJ2-3; DNA: TGCGCCAGCAGCAGGACTAGCGGGATCCCAGATACGCAGTATTTT; CDR3: CASSRTSGIPDTQYF
D: TRBD2; V: TRBV6-1; size: -; J: TRBJ2-3; DNA: TGTGCCAGCAGTGAAGGGGATAGCGGGCGAACTAGCACAGATACGCAGTATTTT; CDR3: CASSEGDSGRTSTDTQYF
D: TRBD1; V: TRBV7-8; size: -; J: TRBJ2-7; DNA: TGTGCCAGCAGCGAGACAGGGAATGATTACGAGCAGTACTTC; CDR3: CASSETGNDYEQYF
D: TRBD1; V: TRBV5-1; size: -; J: TRBJ1-1; DNA: TGCGCCAGCAGCCCGACAGGGGGCTTCACTGAAGCTTTCTTT; CDR3: CASSPTGGFTEAFF
D: -; V: TRBV11-2; size: many; J: TRBJ1-1; DNA: TGTGCCAGCAGCCGATGGACAGAGAACACTGAAGCTTTCTTT; CDR3: CASSRWTENTEAFF
D: -; V: TRBV27; size: many; J: TRBJ1-1; DNA: TGTGCCAGCAGACCTCGCCGGGCCAACACTGAAGCTTTCTTT; CDR3: CASRPRRANTEAFF